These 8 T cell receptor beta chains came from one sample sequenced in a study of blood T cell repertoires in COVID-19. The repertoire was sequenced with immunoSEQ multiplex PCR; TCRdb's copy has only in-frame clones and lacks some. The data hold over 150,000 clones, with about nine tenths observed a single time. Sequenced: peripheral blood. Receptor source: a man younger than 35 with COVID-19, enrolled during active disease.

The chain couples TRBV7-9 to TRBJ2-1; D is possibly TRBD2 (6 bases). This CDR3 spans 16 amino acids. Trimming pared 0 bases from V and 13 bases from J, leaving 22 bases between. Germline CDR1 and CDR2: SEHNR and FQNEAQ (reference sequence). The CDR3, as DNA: TGTGCCAGCAGCTTAGCGACGCGGGACCCCTTAGCCCTACAGTTCTTC. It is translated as CASSLATRDPLALQFF.

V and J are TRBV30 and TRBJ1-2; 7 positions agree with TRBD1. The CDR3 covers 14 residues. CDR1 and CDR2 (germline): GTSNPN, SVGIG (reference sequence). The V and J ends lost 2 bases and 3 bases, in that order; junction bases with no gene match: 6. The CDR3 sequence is CAWSLRDSYYGYTF. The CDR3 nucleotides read TGTGCCTGGAGTCTAAGGGACAGTTACTATGGCTACACCTTC. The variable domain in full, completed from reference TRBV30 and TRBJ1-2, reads SQTIHQWPATLVQPVGSPLSLECTVEGTSNPNLYWYRQAAGRGLQLLFYSVGIGQISSEVPQNLSASRPQDRQFILSSKKLLLSDSGFYLCAWSLRDSYYGYTFGSGTRLTVV.

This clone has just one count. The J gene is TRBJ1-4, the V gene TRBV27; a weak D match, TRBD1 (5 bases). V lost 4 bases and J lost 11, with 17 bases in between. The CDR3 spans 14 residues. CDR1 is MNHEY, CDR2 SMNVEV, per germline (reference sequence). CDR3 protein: CASSSAGPPSKLFF. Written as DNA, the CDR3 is TGTGCCAGCAGTTCGGCGGGACCCCCGTCGAAACTGTTTTTT.

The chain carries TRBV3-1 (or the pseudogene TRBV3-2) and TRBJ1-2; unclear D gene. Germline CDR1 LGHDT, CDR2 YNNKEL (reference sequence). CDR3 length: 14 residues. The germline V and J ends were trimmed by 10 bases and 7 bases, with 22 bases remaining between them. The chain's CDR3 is CATTTGSRGLGYTF. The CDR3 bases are TGTGCCACTACAACGGGGAGTAGAGGGCTTGGCTACACCTTC.

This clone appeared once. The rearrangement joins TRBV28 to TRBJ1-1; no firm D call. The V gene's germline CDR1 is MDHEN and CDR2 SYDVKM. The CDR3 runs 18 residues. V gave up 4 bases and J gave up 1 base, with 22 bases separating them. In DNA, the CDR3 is TGTGCCAGCAGTTACCAAGGTATTTTCGGGATGGGGAACACTGAAGCTTTCTTT. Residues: CASSYQGIFGMGNTEAFF.

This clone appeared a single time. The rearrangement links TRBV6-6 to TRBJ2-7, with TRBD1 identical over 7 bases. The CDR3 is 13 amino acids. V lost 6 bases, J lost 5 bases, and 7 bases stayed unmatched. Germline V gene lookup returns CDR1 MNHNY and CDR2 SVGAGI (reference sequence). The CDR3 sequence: CASSDTGVHEQYF. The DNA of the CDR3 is TGTGCCAGCAGCGACACAGGGGTACACGAGCAGTACTTC.

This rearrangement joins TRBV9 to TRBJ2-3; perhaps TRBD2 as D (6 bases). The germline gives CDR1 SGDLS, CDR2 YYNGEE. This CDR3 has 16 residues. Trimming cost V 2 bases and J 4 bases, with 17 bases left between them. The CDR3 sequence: CASSVGGWDGADTQYF. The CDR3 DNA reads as TGTGCCAGCAGCGTTGGAGGGTGGGATGGGGCAGATACGCAGTATTTT. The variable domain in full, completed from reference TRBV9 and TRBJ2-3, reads DSGVTQTPKHLITATGQRVTLRCSPRSGDLSVYWYQQSLDQGLQFLIQYYNGEERAKGNILERFSAQQFPDLHSELNLSSLELGDSALYFCASSVGGWDGADTQYFGPGTRLTVL.

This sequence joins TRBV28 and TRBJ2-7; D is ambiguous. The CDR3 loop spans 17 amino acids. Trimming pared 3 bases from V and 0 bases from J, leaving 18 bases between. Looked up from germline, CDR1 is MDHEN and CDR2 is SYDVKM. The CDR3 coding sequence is TGTGCCAGCAGTTTCCCCCCGCGTTTTGGTGGCTCCTACGAGCAGTACTTC. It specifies CASSFPPRFGGSYEQYF.